This TCR beta chain was captured in a study of blood T cell repertoires in COVID-19. Libraries were prepared by immunoSEQ multiplex PCR; TCRdb keeps only in-frame clonotypes and omits some of them. This table has 300,000 to 450,000 clones, more than 75% appearing once. CDR3 length: 14 residues. V was pared by 3 bases and J by 3 bases, with 12 bases between. Germline loops: CDR1 SGHTS, CDR2 YDEGEE. This rearrangement joins TRBV5-8 to TRBJ2-5, with D perhaps TRBD1 (5 bases). This sequence originates from a woman younger than 35 who had recovered from COVID-19. Sequencing input: PBMCs or T cells enriched from blood (not recorded which). The CDR3 DNA sequence: TGTGCCAGCAGCTCCCGTACCAGGGAAGAGACCCAGTACTTC. This codes for CASSSRTREETQYF.